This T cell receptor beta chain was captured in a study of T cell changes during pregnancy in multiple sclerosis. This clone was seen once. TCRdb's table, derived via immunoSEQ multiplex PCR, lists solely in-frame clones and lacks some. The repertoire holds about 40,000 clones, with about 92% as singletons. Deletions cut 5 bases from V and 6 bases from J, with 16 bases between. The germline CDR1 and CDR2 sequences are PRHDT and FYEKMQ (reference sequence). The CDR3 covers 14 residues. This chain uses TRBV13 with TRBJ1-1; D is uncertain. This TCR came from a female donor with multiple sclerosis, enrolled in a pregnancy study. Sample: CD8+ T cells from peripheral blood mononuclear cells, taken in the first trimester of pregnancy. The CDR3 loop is CASSPEAGFAEAFF. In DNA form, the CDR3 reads TGTGCCAGCAGCCCGGAGGCTGGGTTTGCTGAAGCTTTCTTT.